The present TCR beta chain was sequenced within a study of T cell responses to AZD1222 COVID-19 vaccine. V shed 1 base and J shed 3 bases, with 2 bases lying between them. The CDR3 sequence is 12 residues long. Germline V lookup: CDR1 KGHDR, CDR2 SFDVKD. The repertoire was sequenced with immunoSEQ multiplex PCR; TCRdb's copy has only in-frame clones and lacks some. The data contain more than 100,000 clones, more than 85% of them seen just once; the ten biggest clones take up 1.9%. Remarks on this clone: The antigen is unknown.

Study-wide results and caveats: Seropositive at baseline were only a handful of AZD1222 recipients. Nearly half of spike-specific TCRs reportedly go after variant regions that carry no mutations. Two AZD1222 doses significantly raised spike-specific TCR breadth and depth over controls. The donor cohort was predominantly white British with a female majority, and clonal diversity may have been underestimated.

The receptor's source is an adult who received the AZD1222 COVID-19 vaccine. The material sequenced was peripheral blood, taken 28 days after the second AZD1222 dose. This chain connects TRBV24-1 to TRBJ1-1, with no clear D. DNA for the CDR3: TGTGCCACCAGTGATTTAGACACTGAAGCTTTCTTT. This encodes CATSDLDTEAFF.